This is a list of T cell receptor beta chains from one sample in a study of shared clonotypes between healthy human individuals. The assay was immunoSEQ multiplex PCR, and TCRdb's table has in-frame clones only and misses some. Among around 2,000,000 clones listed, 85% to 95% were seen once. Sequencing was done on a sample of naive CD8+ T cells from PBMCs. These receptors all come from a man aged 18 to 30 in good health. Some clones in this sample may be carry-over from other donors' samples. The CDR3 runs from the conserved cysteine through the conserved F or W. D genes are given only for firm matches. Expanded clones get a size class; other rows say once, few or many, or leave the size out.

v_call	j_call	d_call	clone_size	cdr3_aa	cdr3_nt
TRBV7-9	TRBJ2-5	-	once	CASSLVTTPQETQYF	TGTGCCAGCAGCTTAGTGACCACCCCCCAAGAGACCCAGTACTTC
TRBV19	TRBJ2-5	TRBD1	-	CASSIGTGLQETQYF	TGTGCCAGTAGTATAGGGACAGGGTTACAAGAGACCCAGTACTTC
TRBV19	TRBJ1-1	TRBD1	-	CASTDGGQPNTEAFF	TGTGCCAGTACCGACGGGGGACAGCCGAACACTGAAGCTTTCTTT
TRBV6-5	TRBJ2-1	TRBD1	-	CASSYSAGTVFDEQFF	TGTGCCAGCAGTTACTCTGCCGGGACAGTGTTCGATGAGCAGTTCTTC
TRBV27	TRBJ2-1	TRBD2	-	CASIGGGSYNEQFF	TGTGCCAGCATTGGGGGGGGCTCCTACAATGAGCAGTTCTTC
TRBV7-6	TRBJ2-1	TRBD2	-	CASSFGAGGVYNEQFF	TGTGCCAGCAGCTTTGGGGCGGGAGGGGTCTACAATGAGCAGTTCTTC
TRBV18	TRBJ2-1	-	-	CASSPPRANEQFF	TGTGCCAGCTCACCACCCAGGGCCAATGAGCAGTTCTTC
TRBV5-4	TRBJ1-1	-	-	CASSLESGDTEAFF	TGTGCCAGCAGCTTGGAATCAGGGGACACTGAAGCTTTCTTT
TRBV6-1	TRBJ2-2	TRBD1	-	CASSDEGANYPGELFF	TGTGCCAGCAGTGACGAGGGGGCGAATTATCCCGGGGAGCTGTTTTTT
TRBV9	TRBJ2-1	-	-	CASSVERFSYNEQFF	TGTGCCAGCAGCGTAGAGAGGTTTTCCTACAATGAGCAGTTCTTC
TRBV2	TRBJ2-1	-	-	CASMKDGNEQFF	TGTGCCAGCATGAAGGATGGGAATGAGCAGTTCTTC
TRBV27	TRBJ2-1	TRBD2	-	CASGLAGSAEQFF	TGTGCCAGCGGACTAGCGGGATCGGCTGAGCAGTTCTTC
TRBV11-2	TRBJ2-1	TRBD2	once	CASHAGLAVHEQFF	TGTGCCAGCCACGCGGGACTAGCGGTTCATGAGCAGTTCTTC
TRBV25-1	TRBJ1-1	-	-	CASSGWGTTEAFF	TGTGCCAGCAGTGGATGGGGGACCACTGAAGCTTTCTTT
TRBV10-2	TRBJ2-7	-	-	CASSPTAFYEQYF	TGCGCCAGCAGTCCCACAGCGTTTTACGAGCAGTACTTC
TRBV6-4	TRBJ1-2	TRBD1	-	CASSATGERYTF	TGTGCCAGCAGTGCGACAGGGGAGCGCTACACCTTC
TRBV9	TRBJ1-2	TRBD1	once	CASSVALTGGSGDGYTF	TGTGCCAGCAGCGTAGCTCTTACAGGGGGCAGTGGTGATGGCTACACCTTC
TRBV19	TRBJ1-2	-	-	CAGGNRGDGYTF	TGTGCCGGAGGTAATCGAGGCGATGGCTACACCTTC
TRBV9	TRBJ2-3	-	-	CASSPEVWAGPQYF	TGTGCCAGCAGCCCAGAAGTATGGGCCGGCCCGCAGTATTTT
TRBV7-9	TRBJ2-6	-	-	CASSTRTVPGANVLTF	TGTGCCAGCAGCACCAGGACAGTCCCTGGGGCCAACGTCCTGACTTTC
TRBV2	TRBJ2-1	-	-	CASRGGNEQFF	TGTGCCAGCAGAGGGGGGAATGAGCAGTTCTTC
TRBV4-1	TRBJ2-7	TRBD2	-	CASSQDTGGLTYEQYF	TGCGCCAGCAGCCAAGATACCGGGGGGTTGACCTACGAGCAGTACTTC
TRBV7-3	TRBJ2-2	-	-	CASSLTGWPGELFF	TGTGCCAGCAGCTTGACAGGCTGGCCCGGGGAGCTGTTTTTT
TRBV9	TRBJ2-7	TRBD2	-	CASSDNPSQGLAGGNPYEQYF	TGTGCCAGCAGCGACAACCCCAGTCAGGGACTAGCGGGAGGGAATCCCTACGAGCAGTACTTC
TRBV7-9	TRBJ2-7	TRBD1	-	CASRTGLIDEQYF	TGTGCCAGCAGGACAGGGCTTATCGACGAGCAGTACTTC
TRBV9	TRBJ2-7	-	-	CASSVGLATYEQYF	TGTGCCAGCAGCGTAGGGTTAGCGACCTACGAGCAGTACTTC
TRBV7-9	TRBJ2-1	-	once	CASSPPSYNEQFF	TGTGCCAGCAGCCCCCCTAGCTACAATGAGCAGTTCTTC
TRBV7-8	TRBJ2-6	-	-	CASSLVGGFTGANVLTF	TGTGCCAGCAGCTTAGTTGGCGGGTTTACTGGGGCCAACGTCCTGACTTTC
TRBV9	TRBJ2-7	TRBD1	-	CASSVATGPEQYF	TGTGCCAGCAGCGTAGCGACAGGGCCCGAGCAGTACTTC
TRBV7-3	TRBJ1-1	TRBD1	-	CASSLTGDGTEAFF	TGTGCCAGCAGCTTGACAGGGGATGGGACTGAAGCTTTCTTT
TRBV11-2	TRBJ2-7	TRBD1	-	CASSLHGQGEQYF	TGTGCCAGCAGCTTACATGGACAGGGCGAGCAGTACTTC
TRBV5-1	TRBJ2-7	TRBD2	-	CASSLGTSGGPYEQYF	TGCGCCAGCAGCTTGGGGACTAGCGGTGGGCCCTACGAGCAGTACTTC
TRBV13	TRBJ2-3	-	-	CASSLGRIDGADTQYF	TGTGCCAGCAGCTTAGGAAGGATAGATGGGGCAGATACGCAGTATTTT
TRBV9	TRBJ1-5	TRBD1	-	CASSEGTVNQPQHF	TGTGCCAGCAGCGAAGGGACAGTAAATCAGCCCCAGCATTTT
TRBV6-5	TRBJ1-2	-	-	CASSYSGGAFYTF	TGTGCCAGCAGTTACTCTGGGGGCGCCTTTTACACCTTC
TRBV9	TRBJ2-3	-	once	CASSVGVTSTDTQYF	TGTGCCAGCAGCGTAGGAGTGACCAGCACAGATACGCAGTATTTT
TRBV6-5	TRBJ2-1	-	-	CASSYSTQGPNEQFF	TGTGCCAGCAGTTACTCGACACAGGGTCCCAATGAGCAGTTCTTC
TRBV7-2	TRBJ2-7	-	-	CASSFPRGSSYEQYF	TGTGCCAGCAGCTTTCCCCGGGGGAGCTCCTACGAGCAGTACTTC
TRBV5-1	TRBJ2-2	TRBD2	-	CASSLGGSNGELFF	TGCGCCAGCAGCTTGGGCGGGAGTAACGGGGAGCTGTTTTTT
TRBV7-7	TRBJ2-7	-	-	CASSPSPTRRPDEQYF	TGTGCCAGCAGCCCCTCGCCGACACGGCGCCCGGACGAGCAGTACTTC
TRBV28	TRBJ2-7	-	-	CASSSLTLSSSYEQYF	TGTGCCAGCAGTTCCTTGACTCTCTCCAGCTCCTACGAGCAGTACTTC
TRBV5-6	TRBJ2-1	TRBD2	-	CASSLYVGGTYNEQFF	TGTGCCAGCAGCTTGTATGTGGGAGGGACCTACAATGAGCAGTTCTTC
TRBV4-3	TRBJ2-1	-	-	CASSQASGPAIIEQFF	TGCGCCAGCAGCCAAGCAAGTGGTCCCGCCATCATTGAGCAGTTCTTC
TRBV19	TRBJ1-5	-	-	CASSIVPGIRQPQHF	TGTGCCAGTAGTATAGTACCGGGGATTCGGCAGCCCCAGCATTTT
TRBV28	TRBJ2-3	-	-	CASFAGGWGSTDTQYF	TGTGCCAGCTTCGCTGGGGGGTGGGGAAGCACAGATACGCAGTATTTT
TRBV6-5	TRBJ2-3	-	-	CASSYSMESDTQYF	TGTGCCAGCAGTTACTCGATGGAATCAGATACGCAGTATTTT
TRBV6-6	TRBJ1-4	TRBD1	-	CASNNRDRGQEKLFF	TGTGCCAGCAACAACCGGGACAGGGGACAGGAAAAACTGTTTTTT
TRBV28	TRBJ2-3	TRBD1	-	CASSGTGDFSTDTQYF	TGTGCCAGCAGTGGGACAGGAGACTTTAGCACAGATACGCAGTATTTT
TRBV7-9	TRBJ1-2	-	-	CASSGRGATNYGYTF	TGTGCCAGCAGCGGGCGAGGAGCCACTAACTATGGCTACACCTTC
TRBV28	TRBJ2-7	-	few	CASSLLSSYEQYF	TGTGCCAGCAGTTTATTGAGCTCCTACGAGCAGTACTTC
TRBV4-1	TRBJ2-1	-	-	CASSELLDNSYNEQFF	TGCGCCAGCAGCGAGCTATTGGACAACTCCTACAATGAGCAGTTCTTC
TRBV5-5	TRBJ2-1	-	-	CASSSPPPYNEQFF	TGTGCCAGCAGCTCGCCCCCCCCCTACAATGAGCAGTTCTTC
TRBV4-1	TRBJ1-1	-	-	CASSTRGGLLTEAFF	TGCGCCAGCAGCACCCGAGGGGGACTCCTCACTGAAGCTTTCTTT
TRBV27	TRBJ2-7	TRBD1	-	CASSPRTGNSHEQYF	TGTGCCAGCAGTCCTCGGACAGGGAATAGCCACGAGCAGTACTTC
TRBV13	TRBJ1-3	-	-	CASSLGRDLLGNTIYF	TGTGCCAGCAGCTTAGGACGGGACTTATTAGGAAACACCATATATTTT